This TCR beta chain is from a study of T-cell memory formation after mild COVID-19. MiXCR was run by TCRdb on the 5' RACE reads, yielding one entry per CDR3 protein. The sample has some 350,000 distinct CDR3 sequences; 13% are singletons. The TCR comes from a young man who had mild COVID-19 (a few samples of this study predate the infection). Cell type and time point are not known. The sequencing input was PBMCs or a T cell subset sorted from them (not recorded which).

The CDR3 here is CASSQEPDHTGELFF. The CDR3, as DNA: TGCGCCAGCAGCCAAGAACCGGATCACACCGGGGAGCTGTTTTTT. V is TRBV4-3 and J is TRBJ2-2; D gene unclear. Per the germline V gene, CDR1 is LGHNA and CDR2 is YSLEER. V was clipped by 0 bases and J by 3 bases, with 8 bases between them. The CDR3 is 15 residues long.